One sample yielded the 26 T cell receptor beta chains listed below, sequenced in a study of PD-L1 blockade in urothelial cancer. TCRdb's table, derived via immunoSEQ multiplex PCR, lists solely in-frame clones and lacks some. Of some 35,000 clones in the sample, about 79% were seen once. Source: PBMCs, taken around atezolizumab (anti-PD-L1) treatment. The receptors were gathered from a man in his sixties with urothelial cancer.

V and J are TRBV5-1 and TRBJ2-7; 7 bases fit TRBD1. V trimming: 0 bases; J trimming: 0 bases; junction bases outside the gene matches: 3. The CDR3 loop spans 15 amino acids. Germline V gives CDR1 SGHRS, CDR2 YFSETQ. CDR3 sequence: CASSLDRDSSYEQYF. CDR3 coding DNA: TGCGCCAGCAGCTTGGATCGGGACAGCTCCTACGAGCAGTACTTC. The whole variable domain, remainder taken from reference TRBV5-1 and TRBJ2-7, is KAGVTQTPRYLIKTRGQQVTLSCSPISGHRSVSWYQQTPGQGLQFLFEYFSETQRNKGNFPGRFSGRQFSNSRSEMNVSTLELGDSALYLCASSLDRDSSYEQYFGPGTRLTVT.

The rearrangement joins TRBV14 to TRBJ2-1; weak D call: TRBD1 (5 bases). Trimming removed 3 bases at V and 0 bases at J, with 15 bases between. The CDR3 is 17 residues long. Germline V lookup: CDR1 SGHDN, CDR2 FVKESK. CDR3 sequence reads: CASSHRLDIRSYNEQFF. As DNA, the CDR3 is TGTGCCAGCAGCCATCGCTTGGACATCCGCTCCTACAATGAGCAGTTCTTC.

The chain links TRBV11-2 to TRBJ1-6; D is unclear. This CDR3 spans 13 amino acids. Trimming left V 0 bases short and J 10 bases short, with 7 bases between. Germline V gene sequence: CDR1 SGHAT, CDR2 FQNNGV. DNA of the CDR3: TGTGCCAGCAGCTTAGACGTCGGGTCACCCCTCCACTTT. The encoded protein is CASSLDVGSPLHF.

V usage is TRBV5-6 and J usage is TRBJ2-7, with 9 bases fitting TRBD1. Trimming took 3 bases from V and 6 from J; bases not matched to a gene: 7. This CDR3 has 14 amino acids. Looked up from germline, CDR1 is SGHDT and CDR2 is YYEEEE. Written as DNA, the CDR3 is TGTGCCAGCAGCTCCGGGACAGGGCTGATCGAGCAGTACTTC. Its translation is CASSSGTGLIEQYF.

The chain recombines TRBV2 with TRBJ1-1; D is possibly TRBD1 (6 bases). V shed 7 bases and J shed 3 bases, with 12 bases lying between them. Germline V gene data show CDR1 as SNHLY and CDR2 as FYNNEI. The CDR3 covers 13 residues. CDR3 residues: CASNVNRDTEAFF. In DNA form, the CDR3 reads TGTGCCAGCAACGTAAACAGGGACACTGAAGCTTTCTTT.

This clone appeared a single time. This rearrangement joins TRBV7-9 to TRBJ1-5; TRBD1 aligns across 11 bases. CDR1 SEHNR and CDR2 FQNEAQ come from the germline V gene (reference sequence). The CDR3 contains 16 residues. J lost 2 bases, V lost 1 base, and 1 base had no gene match. CDR3 nucleotides: TGTGCCAGCAGCTTAGAGGGACAGGGGGGCAATCAGCCCCAGCATTTT. Its translation is CASSLEGQGGNQPQHF.

The sample holds a few counts of this clone. The V gene is TRBV18, the J gene TRBJ1-6; TRBD1 is a possible D gene (5 bases). V dropped 1 base and J dropped 4 bases, with 11 bases sitting between them. The CDR3 contains 16 residues. Germline CDR1 KGHSH, CDR2 LQKENI. CDR3 sequence: CASSPQLAGYNSPLHF. CDR3 DNA sequence: TGTGCCAGCTCACCACAGTTGGCAGGGTATAATTCACCCCTCCACTTT.

This chain uses TRBV19 with TRBJ1-4; D is unresolved. CDR1 is LNHDA and CDR2 is SQIVND in the germline V gene (reference sequence). There are 14 residues in the CDR3. Trimming cost V 3 bases and J 6 bases, with 11 bases left between them. CDR3 loop: CASSIGRTYEKLFF. CDR3 bases: TGTGCCAGTAGTATTGGTCGGACTTATGAAAAACTGTTTTTT.

This clone appeared once. The V call is TRBV19, the J call TRBJ2-5; a possible D gene is TRBD2 (5 bases). From germline, CDR1 is LNHDA and CDR2 SQIVND (reference sequence). The V end lost 5 bases, the J end lost 4 bases, and 17 bases lay between the germline ends. The CDR3 is 15 amino acids. DNA for the CDR3: TGTGCCAGTAGTTCCGGACTGGATGAAGGAGAGACCCAGTACTTC. The encoded protein is CASSSGLDEGETQYF.

This clone has a handful of counts. The chain is built from TRBV4-2 and TRBJ1-5, with 9 nucleotides matching TRBD1. This CDR3 is 16 amino acids long. V gave up 3 bases and J gave up 3 bases; unmatched junction bases: 6. The V gene's germline CDR1 is LGHNA and CDR2 YNFKEQ. CDR3 sequence (DNA): TGTGCCAGCAGCCAGCAACAGGGGGCCCCCAATCAGCCCCAGCATTTT. This gives the protein CASSQQQGAPNQPQHF.

This clone was observed a single time. CDR3 bases: TGTGCCAGCACCGCTTCGCACACCGGACAGCAAGAGACCCAGTACTTC. Its protein is CASTASHTGQQETQYF. The V gene is TRBV27, the J gene TRBJ2-5; TRBD1 is a possible D gene (6 bases). Trimming took 7 bases from V and 2 from J, leaving 20 bases between them. This CDR3 spans 16 amino acids. CDR1 is MNHEY, CDR2 SMNVEV, per germline (reference sequence).

CDR3 bases: TGCGCCAGCAGTGAGGACCAAAGGGGGGAGACCCAGTACTTC. This gives the protein CASSEDQRGETQYF. The genes are TRBV10-1 and TRBJ2-5; D is perhaps TRBD1 (6 bases). The CDR3 spans 14 residues. V lost 2 bases and J lost 5, with 12 bases in between. The germline V gene encodes CDR1 WNHNN and CDR2 SYGVQD (reference sequence).

In DNA, the CDR3 is TGCAGCGTGACGACCCTACTGACTAGGAGCTCCTACGAGCAGTACTTC. Translated, it gives CSVTTLLTRSSYEQYF. The V call is TRBV29-1, the J call TRBJ2-7; possible D gene TRBD2, 6 bases. V lost 6 bases, J lost 0 bases, and 21 bases lay in between. Germline CDR1 SQVTM, CDR2 ANQGSEA. This CDR3 comprises 16 residues.

The V call is TRBV5-1, the J call TRBJ2-1; D remains unclear. V was shortened by 0 bases and J by 1 base, with 5 bases between the two germline ends. CDR1 SGHRS and CDR2 YFSETQ come from the germline V gene. The CDR3 extends over 14 amino acids. The CDR3: CASSLGQSYNEQFF. For the CDR3, the DNA is TGCGCCAGCAGCTTGGGGCAGTCCTACAATGAGCAGTTCTTC.

This chain links TRBV10-3 with TRBJ2-3; tentative D call: TRBD2 (6 bases). Per germline, CDR1 ENHRY and CDR2 SYGVKD. The CDR3 runs to 14 residues. The V and J ends lost 3 bases and 4 bases respectively, with 11 bases between them. The DNA for the CDR3 is TGTGCCATCAGTGATAGGGCTAGCGCAGATACGCAGTATTTT. Amino acid sequence: CAISDRASADTQYF.

This chain's CDR3 is CASSDPGTGLYQETQYF. The CDR3 DNA sequence: TGTGCCAGCAGTGACCCGGGGACAGGTCTTTACCAAGAGACCCAGTACTTC. V and J are TRBV25-1 and TRBJ2-5, with TRBD1 matching 8 bases. Losses at the gene ends were 3 bases for V and 0 bases for J; bases not matched to a gene: 9. Germline CDR1 is MGHDK and CDR2 is SYGVNS. CDR3 length: 17 amino acids. Full variable domain (outside the CDR3, taken from reference TRBV25-1 and TRBJ2-5): EADIYQTPRYLVIGTGKKITLECSQTMGHDKMYWYQQDPGMELHLIHYSYGVNSTEKGDLSSESTVSRIRTEHFPLTLESARPSHTSQYLCASSDPGTGLYQETQYFGPGTRLLVL.

This clone showed up just once. The chain has TRBV18 and TRBJ2-2; TRBD1 aligns across 9 bases. This CDR3 has 15 amino acids. The V and J ends lost 8 bases and 6 bases, in that order; junction bases with no gene match: 10. CDR1 is KGHSH and CDR2 is LQKENI in the germline V gene. The CDR3 region is CASRPGQGLAGELFF. As DNA, the CDR3 is TGTGCCAGCAGACCGGGACAGGGATTGGCCGGGGAGCTGTTTTTT.

The chain carries TRBV30 and TRBJ2-1, with 8 bases lining up with TRBD2. The CDR3 contains 16 residues. Looked up from germline, CDR1 is GTSNPN and CDR2 is SVGIG (reference sequence). V lost 0 bases to trimming and J lost 1 base; unmatched junction nucleotides: 5. The CDR3 sequence: CAWSVLGGGSYNEQFF. The CDR3 nucleotides read TGTGCCTGGAGTGTATTGGGCGGGGGGTCCTACAATGAGCAGTTCTTC.

The chain is built from TRBV11-2 and TRBJ1-4, with 7 bases that match TRBD1. This CDR3 comprises 16 residues. CDR1 and CDR2 (germline): SGHAT, FQNNGV. V dropped 5 bases and J dropped 3; count of bases not matched to a gene: 9. The DNA of the CDR3 is TGTGCCAGCAGCAATGTGCCGACAGGGTCTAATGAAAAACTGTTTTTT. Encoded protein: CASSNVPTGSNEKLFF.

The chain joins TRBV5-4 to TRBJ1-2; perhaps TRBD1 as D (6 bases). The CDR3 covers 16 residues. Per the germline V gene, CDR1 is SGHNT and CDR2 is YYREEE (reference sequence). V gave up 0 bases and J gave up 6 bases, with 18 bases separating them. The CDR3 DNA is TGTGCCAGCAGCTTGGAGTCGGCAGGGGATTTGGATGGCTACACCTTC. It codes for CASSLESAGDLDGYTF.

This sequence joins TRBV6-5 and TRBJ2-2; tentative D call: TRBD2 (6 bases). The germline CDR1 and CDR2 sequences are MNHEY and SVGAGI. This CDR3 is built from 15 residues. The V and J ends lost 4 bases and 8 bases respectively, with 17 bases between them. CDR3 residues: CASSSGGGIEGELFF. Here the CDR3 DNA reads TGTGCCAGCAGTTCCGGGGGAGGAATTGAGGGGGAGCTGTTTTTT.

The gene calls are TRBV5-1 and TRBJ2-5; 10 bases agree with TRBD1. The J segment lost 3 bases and the V segment lost 2 bases, leaving 4 bases of the junction unmatched. Germline assignment: CDR1 SGHRS and CDR2 YFSETQ. This CDR3 spans 15 amino acids. This CDR3 is CASSLTGTGEETQYF. The DNA for the CDR3 is TGCGCCAGCAGCTTAACCGGGACAGGGGAAGAGACCCAGTACTTC.

The rearrangement uses TRBV11-2 and TRBJ1-6, with a tentative D call TRBD1 (5 bases). Looked up from germline, CDR1 is SGHAT and CDR2 is FQNNGV. Trimming left V 3 bases short and J 0 bases short, with 18 bases between. This CDR3 is 19 amino acids long. CDR3 region: CASSFGTRGSSSYNSPLHF. CDR3 nucleotide sequence: TGTGCCAGCAGCTTCGGGACTCGTGGCTCAAGCTCCTATAATTCACCCCTCCACTTT.

The chain recombines TRBV5-1 with TRBJ1-1; TRBD1 agrees at 7 bases. CDR3 length: 14 amino acids. Germline CDR1 reads SGHRS; CDR2 reads YFSETQ. The ends lost 3 bases at V and 1 base at J; junction bases unmatched: 3. This CDR3 reads CASSWGTENTEAFF. CDR3 nucleotide sequence: TGCGCCAGCAGCTGGGGGACAGAGAACACTGAAGCTTTCTTT.

The CDR3 DNA follows: TGCGCCAGCAGCTTGGTACCTGGGAGCACTGAAGCTTTCTTT. It specifies CASSLVPGSTEAFF. The chain couples TRBV5-1 to TRBJ1-1; no clear D gene. V dropped 0 bases and J dropped 4 bases, with 10 bases sitting between them. Germline V CDR1 and CDR2: SGHRS, YFSETQ. The CDR3 is 14 residues long.

This clone was seen a single time. V is TRBV5-6 and J is TRBJ2-3; 10 bases are a match to TRBD1. Germline loops: CDR1 SGHDT, CDR2 YYEEEE. The junction had 5 bases not matched to a gene; V was cut back by 4 bases and J by 0 bases. This CDR3 region has 16 residues. The CDR3: CASSHGTGASTDTQYF. DNA of the CDR3: TGTGCCAGCAGCCACGGGACAGGGGCTAGCACAGATACGCAGTATTTT.